Each of the 22 T cell receptor beta chains below was sequenced from the same sample in a study of PD-1 blockade in classical Hodgkin lymphoma. This table comes from immunoSEQ multiplex PCR, and its TCRdb copy is limited to in-frame clones, with some not included. The table shows under 95,000 clones, with about nine tenths occurring only once. After autologous stem cell transplantation all patients relapsed, and prior brentuximab vedotin exposure differed between cohorts. This material consisted of peripheral blood mononuclear cells (PBMCs), taken before the second cycle of nivolumab. These receptors were obtained from a human donor with classical Hodgkin lymphoma.

With regard to this clone: Other DNA sequences in this specimen translate into the identical CDR3. This chain uses TRBV27 with TRBJ1-4, with D perhaps matching TRBD1 (6 bases). The V and J ends lost 3 bases and 5 bases respectively, with 13 bases between them. Germline assignment: CDR1 MNHEY and CDR2 SMNVEV (reference sequence). The CDR3 is made up of 15 amino acids. As DNA, the CDR3 is TGTGCCAGCAGTTTTGGGGGGCGAATCAATGAAAAACTGTTTTTT. Translated: CASSFGGRINEKLFF. Using reference TRBV27 and TRBJ1-4 for the parts outside the CDR3, the full variable domain is EAQVTQNPRYLITVTGKKLTVTCSQNMNHEYMSWYRQDPGLGLRQIYYSMNVEVTDKGDVPEGYKVSRKEKRNFPLILESPSPNQTSLYFCASSFGGRINEKLFFGSGTQLSVL.

V is TRBV5-8 and J is TRBJ1-5; 11 nucleotides line up with TRBD1. J was trimmed by 6 bases and V by 4 bases; bases with no gene match: 9. The CDR3 totals 16 residues. Germline V lookup: CDR1 SGHTS, CDR2 YDEGEE. Here the CDR3 DNA reads TGTGCCAGCAGCACTAGGACAGGGGGCGGTGGTCAGCCCCAGCATTTT. The encoded protein is CASSTRTGGGGQPQHF.

The V and J genes are TRBV19 and TRBJ1-2; possibly TRBD1 for D (5 bases). V lost 10 bases and J 0 bases, leaving 12 bases between the germline ends. The CDR3 is 13 amino acids. Germline CDR1 is LNHDA and CDR2 is SQIVND (reference sequence). CDR3 region: CAIQDKPNYGYTF. The CDR3 DNA reads TGTGCCATACAGGACAAACCTAACTATGGCTACACCTTC.

The V and J genes are TRBV27 and TRBJ1-5, with D maybe TRBD1 (6 bases). Germline V CDR1 and CDR2: MNHEY, SMNVEV (reference sequence). This CDR3 has 21 residues. Trimming cost V 5 bases and J 0 bases, with 29 bases left between them. This chain's CDR3 is CASSVSLKPRKQGDSNQPQHF. CDR3 coding DNA: TGTGCCAGCAGTGTCTCCCTTAAGCCCCGGAAACAGGGCGATAGCAATCAGCCCCAGCATTTT.

This rearrangement joins TRBV6-5 to TRBJ1-2; the D gene is possibly TRBD1 (5 bases). Germline CDR1 and CDR2: MNHEY and SVGAGI. The ends were cut back, 2 bases at V and 8 bases at J, with 12 bases in the middle. The CDR3 has 13 residues. This chain's CDR3 is CASSYGGGDGYTF. In DNA form, the CDR3 reads TGTGCCAGCAGTTACGGCGGCGGGGACGGCTACACCTTC.

The chain combines TRBV12-5 with TRBJ2-7, with 13 bases fitting TRBD2. Germline values: CDR1 LGHNT, CDR2 FRNRAP. Trimming cost V 4 bases and J 1 base; bases outside gene matches: 16. This CDR3 has 20 residues. The CDR3 DNA is TGTGCTAGTGGTTCCCAGCCCCTCACTAGCGGGAGGGCCAAGTCCTACGAGCAGTACTTC. Its translation: CASGSQPLTSGRAKSYEQYF.

The J gene is TRBJ2-3, the V gene TRBV5-6; 8 nucleotides agree with TRBD2. CDR3 length equals 18 residues. The V gene's germline CDR1 is SGHDT and CDR2 YYEEEE. V lost 4 bases to trimming and J lost 1 base; unmatched junction nucleotides: 14. CDR3 DNA sequence: TGTGCCAGCAGCCCCTTAGGCTTCGCAGCGGGGGGCACAGATACGCAGTATTTT. Translation gives CASSPLGFAAGGTDTQYF.

This chain connects TRBV2 to TRBJ2-3; D is uncertain. Trimming cost V 3 bases and J 5 bases, with 6 bases left between them. CDR1 SNHLY and CDR2 FYNNEI come from the germline V gene. The CDR3 consists of 12 residues. The CDR3 DNA reads TGTGCCAGCAGTGATATGGGAGATACGCAGTATTTT. The encoded protein is CASSDMGDTQYF.

The chain couples TRBV7-9 to TRBJ2-3; 11 bases map to TRBD2. The germline V gene encodes CDR1 SEHNR and CDR2 FQNEAQ (reference sequence). Trimming cost V 3 bases and J 0 bases; bases outside gene matches: 8. The CDR3 has 18 residues. DNA of the CDR3: TGTGCCAGCAGCTTCGTTGGGACTAGCGGAAGCAGCACAGATACGCAGTATTTT. Its translation: CASSFVGTSGSSTDTQYF.

V is TRBV10-1 and J is TRBJ2-3, with 7 bases that match TRBD2. The CDR3 covers 16 residues. Germline CDR1 reads WNHNN; CDR2 reads SYGVQD (reference sequence). Losses at the gene ends were 4 bases for V and 0 bases for J; bases not matched to a gene: 7. In DNA form, the CDR3 reads TGCGCCAGCAGTGTGCTTAGCGGGTCGAGCACAGATACGCAGTATTTT. It specifies CASSVLSGSSTDTQYF.

The chain couples TRBV15 to TRBJ2-1; TRBD1 aligns across 8 bases. V was pared by 6 bases and J by 7 bases, with 5 bases of the junction left unmatched. The germline gives CDR1 LNHNV, CDR2 YYDKDF (reference sequence). This CDR3 is built from 13 residues. The CDR3 DNA reads as TGTGCCACCAGGCGGACAGGGTGGAATGAGCAGTTCTTC. Protein sequence: CATRRTGWNEQFF. Complete variable domain (other parts from reference TRBV15 and TRBJ2-1): DAMVIQNPRYQVTQFGKPVTLSCSQTLNHNVMYWYQQKSSQAPKLLFHYYDKDFNNEADTPDNFQSRRPNTSFCFLDIRSPGLGDTAMYLCATRRTGWNEQFFGPGTRLTVL.

The V call is TRBV6-5, the J call TRBJ1-5; tentative D call: TRBD1 (6 bases). In germline, CDR1 is MNHEY, CDR2 SVGAGI. The ends were cut back, 0 bases at V and 7 bases at J, with 13 bases in the middle. This CDR3 has 15 residues. In DNA form, the CDR3 reads TGTGCCAGCAGTTACTCGGGGGGCGGGGGACAGCCCCAGCATTTT. Protein sequence: CASSYSGGGGQPQHF.

V is TRBV5-1 and J is TRBJ2-1; 7 positions agree with TRBD2. The CDR3 consists of 16 residues. Germline CDR1 SGHRS, CDR2 YFSETQ. The V gene end was trimmed by 2 bases and the J gene end by 5 bases; junction bases not matched to a gene: 10. CDR3 coding DNA: TGCGCCAGCAGCTTCGGGGGAGGGGATGGACACAATGAGCAGTTCTTC. Translating gives CASSFGGGDGHNEQFF.

The chain links TRBV29-1 to TRBJ2-1; TRBD1 might be the D (6 bases). Trimming shortened V by 1 base and J by 7 bases, and 17 bases separated the two germline ends. From germline, CDR1 is SQVTM and CDR2 ANQGSEA. The CDR3 has 15 amino acids. CDR3 in amino acids: CSVEGGRGYINEQFF. CDR3 sequence (DNA): TGCAGCGTTGAAGGTGGTAGGGGGTACATTAATGAGCAGTTCTTC.

The genes are TRBV5-6 and TRBJ1-3, with a weak D call TRBD1 (5 bases). Germline V gene data show CDR1 as SGHDT and CDR2 as YYEEEE. With 4 bases removed from V and 2 bases from J, the gap between germline ends came to 13 bases. This CDR3 has 15 amino acids. The CDR3 reads CASSPVGRAGNTIYF. DNA for the CDR3: TGTGCCAGCAGCCCGGTGGGCAGGGCTGGAAACACCATATATTTT.

The gene calls are TRBV4-1 and TRBJ2-1, with TRBD2 identical over 7 bases. V lost 0 bases to trimming and J lost 3 bases; unmatched junction nucleotides: 8. Germline assignment: CDR1 MGHRA and CDR2 YSYEKL. The CDR3 is made up of 17 amino acids. As DNA, the CDR3 is TGCGCCAGCAGCCAAGATGAGAGCGGGGCCATCTACAATGAGCAGTTCTTC. It yields the protein CASSQDESGAIYNEQFF.

Details on this clone: The junction departs from the called germline gene at one end, perhaps through a read error. This rearrangement joins TRBV7-7 to TRBJ2-2; 8 bases map to TRBD1. In germline, CDR1 is SSHAT, CDR2 FNYEAQ (reference sequence). This CDR3 has 15 residues. Here the CDR3 DNA reads TGTGCTAGCAGCTGGCAGGGGGCCAACACCGGGGAGCTGTTTTTT. It yields the protein CASSWQGANTGELFF. The entire variable domain, with the rest obtained from reference TRBV7-7 and TRBJ2-2, is as follows: GAGVSQSPRYKVTKRGQDVTLRCDPISSHATLYWYQQALGQGPEFLTYFNYEAQPDKSGLPSDRFSAERPEGSISTLTIQRTEQRDSAMYRCASSWQGANTGELFFGEGSRLTVL.

The V gene is TRBV11-2, the J gene TRBJ2-7; D gene uncertain. The CDR3 extends over 13 amino acids. Germline lookup yields CDR1 SGHAT and CDR2 FQNNGV. Trimming left V 5 bases short and J 3 bases short, with 11 bases between. This CDR3 is CASSVDPVYEQYF. CDR3 nucleotide sequence: TGTGCCAGCAGCGTCGACCCGGTCTACGAGCAGTACTTC.

The genes are TRBV7-9 and TRBJ1-2, with D tentatively TRBD1 (5 bases). CDR1 is SEHNR, CDR2 FQNEAQ, per germline (reference sequence). V was clipped by 3 bases and J by 8 bases, with 10 bases between them. The CDR3 is 12 residues long. CDR3 residues: CASSFVGEGYTF. The CDR3, as DNA: TGTGCCAGCAGCTTTGTAGGGGAAGGCTACACCTTC.

V usage is TRBV7-2 and J usage is TRBJ1-2, with TRBD1 as a possible D gene (5 bases). The CDR3 is made up of 14 amino acids. Germline assignment: CDR1 SGHTA and CDR2 FQGNSA. Trimming removed 1 base from V and 4 bases from J, with 10 bases in between. The chain's CDR3 is CASSLGGSSYGYTF. For the CDR3, the DNA is TGTGCCAGCAGCTTAGGGGGCAGTTCCTATGGCTACACCTTC.

This clone has just a few counts. The V and J genes are TRBV2 and TRBJ2-2; D is unclear. CDR1 SNHLY and CDR2 FYNNEI come from the germline V gene. The V end was cut by 0 bases, the J end by 11 bases, with 10 bases between. The CDR3 spans 13 residues. The CDR3 nucleotides read TGTGCCAGCAGTGAAGCGCTACGCACTGAGCTGTTTTTT. Translating it yields CASSEALRTELFF. The whole variable domain, remainder taken from reference TRBV2 and TRBJ2-2, is EPEVTQTPSHQVTQMGQEVILRCVPISNHLYFYWYRQILGQKVEFLVSFYNNEISEKSEIFDDQFSVERPDGSNFTLKIRSTKLEDSAMYFCASSEALRTELFFGEGSRLTVL.

The chain links TRBV11-2 to TRBJ2-7, with unresolved D. Trimming removed 1 base from V and 4 bases from J, with 17 bases in between. Germline-derived CDR1 and CDR2 are SGHAT and FQNNGV. The CDR3 length is 16 residues. The CDR3 is CASSLVPQVQGYEQYF. CDR3 DNA: TGTGCCAGCAGCTTAGTCCCCCAGGTTCAAGGGTACGAGCAGTACTTC.